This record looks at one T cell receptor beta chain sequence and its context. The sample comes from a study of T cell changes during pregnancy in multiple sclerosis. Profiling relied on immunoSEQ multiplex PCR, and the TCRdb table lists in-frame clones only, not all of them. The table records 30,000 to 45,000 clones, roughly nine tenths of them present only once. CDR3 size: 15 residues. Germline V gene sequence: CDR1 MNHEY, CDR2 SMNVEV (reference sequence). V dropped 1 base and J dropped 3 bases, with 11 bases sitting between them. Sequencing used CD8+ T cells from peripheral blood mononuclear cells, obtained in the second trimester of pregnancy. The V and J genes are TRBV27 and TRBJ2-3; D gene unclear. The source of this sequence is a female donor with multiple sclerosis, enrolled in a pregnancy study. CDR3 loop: CASSLLSLVTDTQYF. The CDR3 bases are TGTGCCAGCAGTTTATTATCCCTAGTGACAGATACGCAGTATTTT.